The T cell receptor beta chain under discussion was sequenced for a study of blood T cell repertoires in COVID-19. The wider study: The analysed material was cDNA or gDNA that came from T cells, B-cell-depleted T cells, or PBMCs.

The CDR3 consists of 15 residues. Germline CDR1 is SGHRS and CDR2 is YFSETQ. V lost 0 bases, J lost 0 bases, and 6 bases lay in between. How the authors handled the data: Nucleated cell counts were estimated from reference gene primer amplification. Assay used: immunoSEQ multiplex PCR; TCRdb lists only in-frame clones, some missing. V and J calls and clone size come straight from that table; D and trimming were deduced from the DNA. The table has fewer than 110,000 clones, approximately 88% seen once. The rearrangement links TRBV5-1 to TRBJ1-4, with D uncertain. The material sequenced was peripheral blood. This TCR was recovered from a man aged 50-60 years with active or convalescent COVID-19. The CDR3 DNA reads as TGCGCCAGCAGCTTGGGGGCAGCAACTAATGAAAAACTGTTTTTT. Its translation is CASSLGAATNEKLFF.